The present entry profiles one T cell receptor beta chain with its context. The sample comes from a study of Ad26.COV2.S vaccination and SARS-CoV-2 variants. TCRdb's copy holds only in-frame clones and misses some; the assay was immunoSEQ multiplex PCR. Of some 390,000 clones detected, about 88% appear once; the ten largest clones hold approximately 3.7%. The treatment was: roughly 18 received Ad26.COV2.S at low or high dose, single or two shots; five or six received placebo; per-sample allocation not given. The study sampled participants on day 63 after the first vaccine or placebo injection. This CDR3 is 15 amino acids long. J was trimmed by 5 bases and V by 5 bases; bases with no gene match: 10. Germline V lookup: CDR1 SGHVS, CDR2 FNYEAQ.

This clonotype was obtained from a person between 18 and 65 years old who received the Ad26.COV2.S COVID-19 vaccine or a placebo. Here the sequenced sample was peripheral blood, taken in a trial of Ad26.COV2.S vaccine versus placebo. The V and J genes are TRBV7-6 and TRBJ2-5; TRBD1 agrees at 8 bases. This chain's CDR3 is CASSRGQGALETQYF. The CDR3 DNA sequence: TGTGCCAGCAGCCGAGGGCAGGGGGCTTTGGAGACCCAGTACTTC. The whole variable domain, filled in from reference TRBV7-6 and TRBJ2-5, reads GAGVSQSPRYKVTKRGQDVALRCDPISGHVSLYWYRQALGQGPEFLTYFNYEAQQDKSGLPNDRFSAERPEGSISTLTIQRTEQRDSAMYRCASSRGQGALETQYFGPGTRLLVL.